This T cell receptor beta chain was retrieved from a study of OX40 agonist ivuxolimab in advanced cancers. Method: immunoSEQ multiplex PCR; TCRdb's copy keeps in-frame clones and lacks some. The sample contains approximately 60,000 clones, 84% of which appear only once. This CDR3 region has 14 residues. The V gene lost 4 bases and the J gene lost 7 bases, with 17 bases spanning the gap. Germline CDR1 MDHEN, CDR2 SYDVKM. This clone has only one observation. The sequence derives from an adult with an advanced solid tumor such as melanoma, head and neck, liver or kidney cancer. This chain connects TRBV28 to TRBJ2-7; D possibly matches TRBD1 or TRBD2 (5 bases each). The material sequenced was CD4+ or CD8+ T cells sorted from blood, taken in a trial of the OX40 agonist ivuxolimab. CDR3 bases: TGTGCCAGCAGTTCCTCCGGGACCCCCAGGGAGCAGTACTTC. Its protein is CASSSSGTPREQYF.